This T cell receptor beta chain was captured by sequencing in a study of tissue T cells after allogeneic stem cell transplantation. Overall study context: Graft-versus-host disease patients received grafts, four unmodified and three CD34-selected to deplete T cells. Study-wide points: The study did not identify alloreactive or antigen-specific tissue TCRs, and some clones might be persisting host cells.

Germline V lookup: CDR1 MDHEN, CDR2 SYDVKM. The CDR3 consists of 12 residues. V dropped 5 bases and J dropped 7 bases, with 9 bases sitting between them. Sequencing of TCRbeta CDR3 at survey depth gave sequences and template counts. The data were produced by immunoSEQ multiplex PCR, yet TCRdb's version contains in-frame clones alone and is incomplete. This table has 25,000 to 35,000 clones, 65% to 90% appearing once. Note on this clone: The antigen remains undetermined.

Sequencing used blood, obtained before transplantation. The V call is TRBV28, the J call TRBJ1-5; no definite D call. This TCR was recovered from a woman aged 18 to 55 who later had graft-versus-host disease after an allogeneic stem cell transplant. The CDR3 region is CASSLLQQPQHF. CDR3 DNA sequence: TGTGCCAGCAGTCTACTTCAACAGCCCCAGCATTTT.